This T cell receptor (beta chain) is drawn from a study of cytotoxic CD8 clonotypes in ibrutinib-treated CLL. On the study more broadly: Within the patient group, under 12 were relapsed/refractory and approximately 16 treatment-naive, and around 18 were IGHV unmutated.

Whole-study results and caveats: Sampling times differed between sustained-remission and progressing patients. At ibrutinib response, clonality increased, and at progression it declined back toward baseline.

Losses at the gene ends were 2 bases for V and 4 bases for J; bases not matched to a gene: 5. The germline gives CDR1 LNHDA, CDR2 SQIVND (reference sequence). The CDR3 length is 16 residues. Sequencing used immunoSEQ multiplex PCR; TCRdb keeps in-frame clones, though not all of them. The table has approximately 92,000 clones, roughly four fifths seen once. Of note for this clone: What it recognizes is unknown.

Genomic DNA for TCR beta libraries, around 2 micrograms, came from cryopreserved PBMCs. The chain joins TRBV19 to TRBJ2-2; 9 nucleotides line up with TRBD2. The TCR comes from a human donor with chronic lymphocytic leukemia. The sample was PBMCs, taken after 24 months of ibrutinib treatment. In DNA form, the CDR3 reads TGTGCCAGTAGTATATATGGGGGACTAGCCACCGGGGAGCTGTTTTTT. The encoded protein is CASSIYGGLATGELFF.